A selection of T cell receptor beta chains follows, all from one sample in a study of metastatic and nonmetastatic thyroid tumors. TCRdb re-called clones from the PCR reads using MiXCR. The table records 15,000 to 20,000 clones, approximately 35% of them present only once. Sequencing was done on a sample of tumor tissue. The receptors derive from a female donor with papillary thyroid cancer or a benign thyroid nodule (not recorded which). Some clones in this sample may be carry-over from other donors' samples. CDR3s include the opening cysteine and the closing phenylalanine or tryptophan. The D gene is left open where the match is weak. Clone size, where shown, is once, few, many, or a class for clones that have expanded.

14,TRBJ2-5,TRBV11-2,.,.,TGTGCCAGCAGCTTAGATCCCGCAGGACAGACCCAGTACTTC,CASSLDPAGQTQYF
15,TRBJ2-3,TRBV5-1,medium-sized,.,TGCGCCAGCAGCTTGAACGGACCTAGCACAGATACGCAGTATTTT,CASSLNGPSTDTQYF
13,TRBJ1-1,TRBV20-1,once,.,TGCAGTGCTAGGTCCGGTCCGAACACTGAAGCTTTCTTT,CSARSGPNTEAFF
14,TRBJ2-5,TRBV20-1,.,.,TGCAGTGCTAGAGAAGCCAGGATTCAAGAGACCCAGTACTTC,CSAREARIQETQYF
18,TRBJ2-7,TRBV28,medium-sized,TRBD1,TGTGCCAGCAGTTTTCCTACCCTCGACAGGGCAAGCTCCTACGAGCAGTACTTC,CASSFPTLDRASSYEQYF
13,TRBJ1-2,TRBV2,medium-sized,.,TGTGCCAGCACCGGACAGACGAACTATGGCTACACCTTC,CASTGQTNYGYTF
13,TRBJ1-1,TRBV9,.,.,TGTGCCAGCAGCGTCCGGTTGGGGGGTGAAGCTTTCTTT,CASSVRLGGEAFF
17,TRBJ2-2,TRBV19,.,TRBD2,TGTGCCAGTAGTATAGGCGGGGGAGGTAGGGACACCGGGGAGCTGTTTTTT,CASSIGGGGRDTGELFF
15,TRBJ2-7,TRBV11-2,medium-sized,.,TGTGCCAGCAGCTCCACAGACAGCTACACCTACGAGCAGTACTTC,CASSSTDSYTYEQYF
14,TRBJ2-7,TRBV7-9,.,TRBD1,TGTGCCAGCAGCACAGAACAGGGGTCATACGAGCAGTACTTC,CASSTEQGSYEQYF